One T cell receptor beta chain is described in this entry. The target antigen is unknown. This CDR3 has 11 residues. Trimming took off 6 bases at V and 10 bases at J, with 10 bases between the two ends. The germline CDR1 and CDR2 sequences are MNHEY and SVGEGT. This sample is drawn from a study of T cell responses to AZD1222 COVID-19 vaccine. Turning to the study itself: Both about-4-week and about-12-week second-dose recipients were combined. Study-wide results and caveats: Within unmutated variant regions lay the reported targets of nearly half of spike-specific TCRs. Possibly, clonal diversity was underestimated; donors were largely white British and included more females.

Profiling relied on immunoSEQ multiplex PCR, and the TCRdb table lists in-frame clones only, not all of them. The sample has 50,000 to 60,000 clones; around nine tenths are singletons. The genes are TRBV6-2 or TRBV6-3 and TRBJ1-5; D not resolved. This receptor was identified in an adult in good health. The source was peripheral blood, collected on day 0 of AZD1222 vaccination. CDR3 DNA sequence: TGTGCCAGCAGCCACCCAGGTCCCCAGCATTTT. Translated, it gives CASSHPGPQHF.